The rows below give T cell receptor beta chains drawn from one sample of a study of cytomegalovirus exposure and HLA in healthy donors. Method: immunoSEQ multiplex PCR; TCRdb's copy keeps in-frame clones and lacks some. The sample records under 250,000 clones, approximately 83% being singletons. Source material: PBMCs. Receptors were obtained from a boy under 10 years old in good health and CMV-seronegative. Each CDR3 is given without its conserved first and last residue. The order of the fields is V gene, clone size, J gene, CDR3 length, CDR3 protein. Size is stated for part of the rows, as once, few or many counts, or as a class when the clone is expanded.

V: TRBV6-5; size: .; J: TRBJ1-2; length: 12; CDR3: ASSPQTGNYGYT
V: TRBV5-6; size: once; J: TRBJ2-7; length: 13; CDR3: ASSLARGSPYEQY
V: TRBV6-1; size: .; J: TRBJ1-5; length: 11; CDR3: ASSENPNQPQH
V: TRBV10-2; size: .; J: TRBJ1-5; length: 11; CDR3: ASSELRWQPQH
V: TRBV11-1; size: .; J: TRBJ1-1; length: 14; CDR3: ASSLGFTPTDTEAF
V: TRBV25-1; size: .; J: TRBJ2-1; length: 10; CDR3: ASSPVYNEQF
V: TRBV30; size: .; J: TRBJ1-5; length: 11; CDR3: AWRDSQNQPQH
V: TRBV5-1; size: once; J: TRBJ1-2; length: 13; CDR3: ASSGGTGQDYGYT
V: TRBV9; size: .; J: TRBJ1-2; length: 15; CDR3: ASSVAERQWENYGYT
V: TRBV6-5; size: .; J: TRBJ2-1; length: 13; CDR3: ASTDTSGAYNEQF
V: TRBV6-5; size: once; J: TRBJ1-2; length: 14; CDR3: ASSYSGVTETNGYT
V: TRBV29-1; size: .; J: TRBJ2-3; length: 14; CDR3: SVQMVPGQATDTQY
V: TRBV5-1; size: once; J: TRBJ2-7; length: 14; CDR3: ASSLGGTSGKYEQY
V: TRBV7-9; size: few; J: TRBJ2-7; length: 10; CDR3: SSSLVGYEQY
V: TRBV7-6; size: few; J: TRBJ1-2; length: 10; CDR3: ATGTGGNGYT
V: TRBV11-1; size: .; J: TRBJ1-3; length: 14; CDR3: ASSLTGGSSGNTIY
V: TRBV4-1; size: .; J: TRBJ2-7; length: 13; CDR3: ASRPLVADSGEQY
V: TRBV5-4; size: few; J: TRBJ1-6; length: 13; CDR3: ASSRTGDSNSPLH
V: TRBV6-5; size: few; J: TRBJ1-1; length: 11; CDR3: ASRRYRDTEAF
V: TRBV10-2; size: .; J: TRBJ1-2; length: 10; CDR3: ASTPTGDGYT
V: TRBV5-8; size: .; J: TRBJ1-2; length: 11; CDR3: ASSLWQGDGYT
V: TRBV6-1; size: .; J: TRBJ2-5; length: 14; CDR3: ASSEPLRGDVETQY
V: TRBV5-1; size: .; J: TRBJ1-1; length: 10; CDR3: ASSLQDTEAF
V: TRBV11-2; size: .; J: TRBJ2-7; length: 17; CDR3: ASSSLRTSGWTLSYEQY